One and the same sample provided the 27 T cell receptor beta chains below, sequenced in a study of shared clonotypes between healthy human individuals. Sequenced by immunoSEQ multiplex PCR; TCRdb stores in-frame clones only, minus some. The table includes approximately 710,000 clones, around 91% detected once. Sequenced material: memory CD8+ T cells from PBMCs. The subset denotes: CD45RO+ cells pooled with CCR7-negative TemRA cells. Source of these receptors: a man aged 18 to 29 in good health. Some clones in this sample may be carry-over from other donors' samples.

The chain uses TRBV27 and TRBJ1-2; the match to TRBD1 covers 8 bases. The junction had 9 bases not matched to a gene; V was cut back by 3 bases and J by 0 bases. This CDR3 spans 17 amino acids. The germline gives CDR1 MNHEY, CDR2 SMNVEV (reference sequence). DNA of the CDR3: TGTGCCAGCAGTTTTAGGACAGGGCGTATTCCTAACTATGGCTACACCTTC. It encodes CASSFRTGRIPNYGYTF.

The chain is built from TRBV10-1 and TRBJ2-7; TRBD2 is a possible D gene (6 bases). This CDR3 region has 14 residues. Germline assignment: CDR1 WNHNN and CDR2 SYGVQD (reference sequence). The V end was cut by 7 bases, the J end by 6 bases, with 19 bases between. This chain's CDR3 is CASKGPAGGSEQYF. CDR3 nucleotides: TGCGCCAGCAAGGGGCCAGCCGGGGGATCCGAGCAGTACTTC.

The chain has TRBV28 and TRBJ1-4; D not resolved. The CDR3 runs 16 residues. Germline V CDR1 and CDR2: MDHEN, SYDVKM. V lost 5 bases, J lost 0 bases, and 13 bases lay in between. CDR3 loop: CASSPTSSATNEKLFF. CDR3 nucleotide sequence: TGTGCCAGCAGTCCAACCAGTTCTGCAACTAATGAAAAACTGTTTTTT.

This clone came up many times. The chain is built from TRBV7-2 and TRBJ1-1; D perhaps matches TRBD1 (5 bases). V lost 4 bases and J 0 bases, leaving 12 bases between the germline ends. The germline V gene has CDR1 SGHTA and CDR2 FQGNSA. The CDR3 length is 15 residues. CDR3 sequence (DNA): TGTGCCAGCAGCTCCAGGGTTAACATGAACACTGAAGCTTTCTTT. This sequence encodes CASSSRVNMNTEAFF.

The chain recombines TRBV14 with TRBJ2-1; D possibly corresponds to TRBD2 (6 bases). Trimming pared 1 base from V and 2 bases from J, leaving 12 bases between. Germline-derived CDR1 and CDR2 are SGHDN and FVKESK. This CDR3 spans 16 amino acids. CDR3 loop: CASSQVPGAPYNEQFF. CDR3 DNA sequence: TGTGCCAGCAGCCAAGTCCCGGGAGCCCCCTACAATGAGCAGTTCTTC.

As DNA, the CDR3 is TGTGCCTGGAGTGTAGACAGCCTTCGCAATCAGCCCCAGCATTTT. Protein product: CAWSVDSLRNQPQHF. V gene TRBV30 combines with J gene TRBJ1-5; D is possibly TRBD1 (5 bases). This CDR3 has 15 amino acids. From germline, CDR1 is GTSNPN and CDR2 SVGIG (reference sequence). Trimming stripped 0 bases from V and 2 bases from J, with 11 bases between.

The chain combines TRBV27 with TRBJ1-5; tentatively, D is TRBD1 (5 bases). The CDR3 consists of 14 residues. V lost 6 bases and J 0 bases, leaving 9 bases between the germline ends. Looked up from germline, CDR1 is MNHEY and CDR2 is SMNVEV (reference sequence). CDR3 DNA: TGTGCCAGCAGCGTCAGGGATAGCAATCAGCCCCAGCATTTT. It codes for CASSVRDSNQPQHF.

This clone was picked up a small number of times. The chain recombines TRBV7-8 with TRBJ2-7; 7 bases are shared with TRBD1. CDR1 is SGHVS, CDR2 FQNEAQ, per germline. The ends lost 8 bases at V and 3 bases at J; junction bases unmatched: 7. The CDR3 has 13 amino acids. For the CDR3, the DNA is TGTGCCAGCGCCGTGGGACAGCTCTACGAGCAGTACTTC. Translating gives CASAVGQLYEQYF.

The gene calls are TRBV11-2 and TRBJ2-2; TRBD1 matches at 7 bases. The CDR3 runs to 15 residues. In germline, CDR1 is SGHAT, CDR2 FQNNGV. V lost 6 bases, J lost 5 bases, and 9 bases stayed unmatched. CDR3 DNA: TGTGCCAGCAGGTATCCGGGACAGACAACCGGGGAGCTGTTTTTT. Translating it yields CASRYPGQTTGELFF.

The chain links TRBV2 to TRBJ2-3; no clear D gene. The CDR3 totals 13 residues. Trimming cost V 7 bases and J 0 bases, with 8 bases left between them. Per the germline V gene, CDR1 is SNHLY and CDR2 is FYNNEI. The CDR3 sequence: CASILPSTDTQYF. The CDR3 coding sequence is TGTGCCAGCATCCTCCCTAGCACAGATACGCAGTATTTT.

This chain links TRBV30 with TRBJ2-7, with 9 bases matching TRBD1. Germline CDR1 reads GTSNPN; CDR2 reads SVGIG (reference sequence). V trimming: 7 bases; J trimming: 7 bases; junction bases outside the gene matches: 11. This CDR3 is built from 13 residues. CDR3 nucleotide sequence: TGTGCCTCTAACCCCACAGGGGGCGGTGAGCAGTACTTC. It is translated as CASNPTGGGEQYF.

The chain carries TRBV5-5 and TRBJ1-2, with D perhaps matching TRBD1 (5 bases). V was trimmed by 3 bases and J by 8 bases, leaving 11 bases between them. The CDR3 sequence is 12 residues long. Germline-derived CDR1 and CDR2 are SGHKS and YYEKEE (reference sequence). The CDR3 region is CASSWTGAGYTF. The CDR3 nucleotides are TGTGCCAGCAGCTGGACCGGGGCCGGCTACACCTTC.

V is TRBV27 and J is TRBJ1-2, with 7 bases identical to TRBD1. CDR3 size: 12 residues. J was trimmed by 8 bases and V by 3 bases; bases with no gene match: 3. Germline values: CDR1 MNHEY, CDR2 SMNVEV (reference sequence). DNA for the CDR3: TGTGCCAGCAGTTTCTGGGGACAGGGCTACACCTTC. Its translation: CASSFWGQGYTF.

The CDR3 DNA follows: TGTGCCAGCTCACCACCGACGGTAGGGCCCGAAGCTTTCTTT. Translated: CASSPPTVGPEAFF. The V call is TRBV18, the J call TRBJ1-1, with D unclear. Germline CDR1 KGHSH, CDR2 LQKENI. Trimming removed 0 bases at V and 8 bases at J, with 13 bases between. CDR3 length: 14 residues.

The CDR3 nucleotides are TGTGCCAGCAGCCCAACAGGGGACGACCACAATGAGCAGTTCTTC. Translation gives CASSPTGDDHNEQFF. The chain joins TRBV4-2 to TRBJ2-1; 7 bases agree with TRBD1. Trimming cost V 4 bases and J 5 bases; bases outside gene matches: 8. Looked up from germline, CDR1 is LGHNA and CDR2 is YNFKEQ. The CDR3 runs to 15 residues.

CDR3 sequence: CASSSTGFQETQYF. CDR3 nucleotide sequence: TGTGCCAGCAGCTCGACAGGTTTTCAAGAGACCCAGTACTTC. The rearrangement uses TRBV28 and TRBJ2-5; D may be TRBD1 (6 bases). CDR3 length equals 14 residues. The germline gives CDR1 MDHEN, CDR2 SYDVKM. Trimming pared 6 bases from V and 2 bases from J, leaving 13 bases between.

V is TRBV5-8 and J is TRBJ2-3; 12 nucleotides agree with TRBD1. V trimming: 6 bases; J trimming: 5 bases; junction bases outside the gene matches: 7. The germline V gene encodes CDR1 SGHTS and CDR2 YDEGEE. The CDR3 spans 15 residues. CDR3 sequence (DNA): TGTGCCAGCACCCCGGGACAGGGGGCAGGAGATACGCAGTATTTT. Translation: CASTPGQGAGDTQYF.

The rearrangement joins TRBV7-2 to TRBJ2-1; 8 bases agree with TRBD2. Germline V gene sequence: CDR1 SGHTA, CDR2 FQGNSA. The CDR3 loop spans 14 amino acids. Losses at the gene ends were 2 bases for V and 8 bases for J; bases not matched to a gene: 5. CDR3 nucleotide sequence: TGTGCCAGCAGCTTAAGCCTAGCGGGCGATGAGCAGTTCTTC. It translates to CASSLSLAGDEQFF. The whole variable domain, remainder taken from reference TRBV7-2 and TRBJ2-1, is GAGVSQSPSNKVTEKGKDVELRCDPISGHTALYWYRQSLGQGLEFLIYFQGNSAPDKSGLPSDRFSAERTGGSVSTLTIQRTQQEDSAVYLCASSLSLAGDEQFFGPGTRLTVL.

Points on this clone: Other DNA sequences in this specimen translate into the identical CDR3. V and J are TRBV15 and TRBJ2-1; possible D gene TRBD1, 6 bases. CDR1 is LNHNV and CDR2 is YYDKDF in the germline V gene (reference sequence). V was trimmed by 3 bases and J by 2 bases, leaving 14 bases between them. The CDR3 has 16 amino acids. The CDR3 bases are TGTGCCACCAGCAGGGATAGAGAGGGGGCCTACAATGAGCAGTTCTTC. Translating it yields CATSRDREGAYNEQFF.

The chain links TRBV13 to TRBJ2-7, with D unresolved. The CDR3 extends over 9 amino acids. Looked up from germline, CDR1 is PRHDT and CDR2 is FYEKMQ (reference sequence). V was pared by 10 bases and J by 5 bases, with 6 bases between. The CDR3 region has the DNA TGTGCCACCACCAACGAGCAGTACTTC. It translates to CATTNEQYF.

V is TRBV13 and J is TRBJ2-7; 7 positions agree with TRBD1. The CDR3 covers 14 residues. Trimming removed 5 bases from V and 4 bases from J; junction bases left unmatched: 8. Germline CDR1 and CDR2: PRHDT and FYEKMQ (reference sequence). CDR3 bases: TGTGCCAGCAGCGAGGGACAGCGTCCGTACGAGCAGTACTTC. Translating gives CASSEGQRPYEQYF.

This clone was recorded once. The J gene is TRBJ2-5, the V gene TRBV7-9; either TRBD1 or TRBD2 may fit D (5 bases each). Germline CDR1 SEHNR, CDR2 FQNEAQ (reference sequence). The length of the CDR3 is 14 residues. Trimming cost V 4 bases and J 5 bases, with 14 bases left between them. CDR3: CASSSRDVRETQYF. CDR3 DNA: TGTGCCAGCAGCTCCCGGGACGTAAGGGAGACCCAGTACTTC. The whole variable domain, filled in from reference TRBV7-9 and TRBJ2-5, reads DTGVSQNPRHKITKRGQNVTFRCDPISEHNRLYWYRQTLGQGPEFLTYFQNEAQLEKSRLLSDRFSAERPKGSFSTLEIQRTEQGDSAMYLCASSSRDVRETQYFGPGTRLLVL.

This clone was seen once. The V call is TRBV6-1, the J call TRBJ2-6; D could derive from TRBD1 or TRBD2 (6 bases each). The CDR3 runs to 15 residues. Looked up from germline, CDR1 is MNHNS and CDR2 is SASEGT. DNA for the CDR3: TGTGCGGAGGGGGACTTGGCCTCTGGGGCCAACGTCCTGACTTTC. It yields the protein CAEGDLASGANVLTF.

The chain links TRBV28 to TRBJ2-7; D is unresolved. This CDR3 contains 13 residues. Germline CDR1 reads MDHEN; CDR2 reads SYDVKM. The V gene lost 3 bases and the J gene lost 5 bases, with 11 bases spanning the gap. Here the CDR3 DNA reads TGTGCCAGCAGTTTGTATCCCCGGGACGAGCAGTACTTC. Translation gives CASSLYPRDEQYF. Drawing the rest from reference TRBV28 and TRBJ2-7, the complete variable domain is DVKVTQSSRYLVKRTGEKVFLECVQDMDHENMFWYRQDPGLGLRLIYFSYDVKMKEKGDIPEGYSVSREKKERFSLILESASTNQTSMYLCASSLYPRDEQYFGPGTRLTVT.

CDR3 amino acids: CASSGDRGLYEQYF. CDR3 DNA: TGTGCCAGCAGTGGGGACAGGGGACTCTACGAGCAGTACTTC. The rearrangement links TRBV6-1 to TRBJ2-7; 10 bases are a match to TRBD1. The V segment lost 4 bases and the J segment 3 bases; nucleotides outside the gene matches: 3. The germline CDR1 and CDR2 sequences are MNHNS and SASEGT. CDR3 length: 14 residues.

The chain joins TRBV27 to TRBJ1-5; 7 positions match TRBD1. V shed 4 bases and J 6 bases; nucleotides not matched to a gene: 6. Per the germline V gene, CDR1 is MNHEY and CDR2 is SMNVEV (reference sequence). This CDR3 region has 14 residues. As DNA, the CDR3 is TGTGCCAGCAGTTCCCGACAGGGCGGTCAGCCCCAGCATTTT. Translation gives CASSSRQGGQPQHF.

The J gene is TRBJ2-3, the V gene TRBV11-2, with a weak D call TRBD1 (6 bases). Germline lookup yields CDR1 SGHAT and CDR2 FQNNGV. Trimming stripped 3 bases from V and 4 bases from J, with 17 bases between. This CDR3 contains 16 residues. CDR3: CASSFADRQKADTQYF. CDR3 coding DNA: TGTGCCAGCAGCTTTGCAGACAGGCAAAAAGCAGATACGCAGTATTTT.